Following are 27 T cell receptor beta chains from one sample sequenced in a study of blood T cell repertoires in COVID-19. Profiled with immunoSEQ multiplex PCR; TCRdb holds only in-frame clones, not every one. The sample contains over 85,000 clones, 87% of which appear only once. The sequenced material came from peripheral blood. These receptors were collected from a man aged 50 to 60 with active COVID-19.

CDR3 protein: CASSVSGQPSSGNTIYF. The CDR3 nucleotides read TGTGCCAGCAGCGTGTCCGGACAACCGAGCTCTGGAAACACCATATATTTT. This sequence joins TRBV9 and TRBJ1-3; D is possibly TRBD1 (5 bases). Germline assignment: CDR1 SGDLS and CDR2 YYNGEE. This CDR3 is 17 amino acids long. V was shortened by 2 bases and J by 0 bases, with 15 bases between the two germline ends.

The V gene is TRBV29-1, the J gene TRBJ2-7, with a tentative D call TRBD2 (5 bases). The CDR3 length is 12 residues. V gave up 7 bases and J gave up 0 bases, with 10 bases separating them. The germline CDR1 and CDR2 sequences are SQVTM and ANQGSEA. The CDR3 coding sequence is TGCAGCGCTGGAGGTAGCTCCTACGAGCAGTACTTC. It codes for CSAGGSSYEQYF.

The rearrangement links TRBV5-1 to TRBJ1-1; D ambiguous. Germline CDR1 reads SGHRS; CDR2 reads YFSETQ. This CDR3 has 16 residues. Deletions cut 1 base from V and 1 base from J, with 14 bases between. CDR3 nucleotide sequence: TGCGCCAGCAGCTTGACCCTTGGTGGGCAGAACACTGAAGCTTTCTTT. Its protein is CASSLTLGGQNTEAFF.

The V call is TRBV29-1, the J call TRBJ1-1; D remains unclear. CDR3 length: 13 amino acids. Trimming removed 2 bases at V and 1 base at J, with 8 bases between. Germline V gives CDR1 SQVTM, CDR2 ANQGSEA. This CDR3 is CSVEKLPNTEAFF. In DNA, the CDR3 is TGCAGCGTTGAAAAGCTTCCGAACACTGAAGCTTTCTTT.

The CDR3 sequence is CASSTTGYNSPLHF. The CDR3 nucleotides read TGTGCCAGTAGTACGACAGGGTATAATTCACCCCTCCACTTT. This chain connects TRBV19 to TRBJ1-6, with 7 bases that match TRBD1. The CDR3 runs 14 residues. The V segment lost 4 bases and the J segment 4 bases; nucleotides outside the gene matches: 1. Germline values: CDR1 LNHDA, CDR2 SQIVND (reference sequence).

The V gene is TRBV7-2, the J gene TRBJ2-3; the match to TRBD2 covers 9 bases. The CDR3 sequence is 17 residues long. J gave up 5 bases and V 2 bases, and 11 bases lay outside the gene matches. The V gene's germline CDR1 is SGHTA and CDR2 FQGNSA. This chain's CDR3 is CASSLRSRGGAKDTQYF. In nucleotides, the CDR3 is TGTGCCAGCAGCTTAAGGAGTCGCGGGGGGGCCAAAGATACGCAGTATTTT.

This chain uses TRBV29-1 with TRBJ2-7; 8 nucleotides agree with TRBD1. V trimming: 7 bases; J trimming: 5 bases; junction bases outside the gene matches: 10. Per germline, CDR1 SQVTM and CDR2 ANQGSEA. The CDR3 runs to 13 residues. The CDR3 DNA reads as TGCAGCGCCTCCGCGACAGGGGTTAACGAGCAGTACTTC. This gives the protein CSASATGVNEQYF.

The chain combines TRBV6-5 with TRBJ1-6, with 9 nucleotides matching TRBD1. The CDR3 runs 16 residues. Germline V gene sequence: CDR1 MNHEY, CDR2 SVGAGI. After removal of 4 bases from V and 5 bases from J, the junction contained 6 bases not matched to a gene. The CDR3 loop reads CASSWDRDLNNSPLHF. For the CDR3, the DNA is TGTGCCAGCAGTTGGGACAGGGACCTAAATAATTCACCCCTCCACTTT.

The chain couples TRBV5-1 to TRBJ1-5; D possibly corresponds to TRBD1 (5 bases). V was clipped by 2 bases and J by 6 bases, with 12 bases between them. Germline V gene sequence: CDR1 SGHRS, CDR2 YFSETQ. CDR3 size: 14 residues. CDR3: CASSFGGDGQPQHF. The CDR3 nucleotides read TGCGCCAGCAGCTTTGGGGGGGATGGTCAGCCCCAGCATTTT.

The genes are TRBV5-1 and TRBJ1-1, with a tentative D call TRBD1 (5 bases). The germline V gene encodes CDR1 SGHRS and CDR2 YFSETQ. The CDR3 covers 15 residues. Trimming removed 3 bases from V and 1 base from J, with 13 bases in between. The CDR3: CASSSPRGRNTEAFF. CDR3 bases: TGCGCCAGCAGCTCCCCACGGGGGAGGAACACTGAAGCTTTCTTT.

The chain links TRBV3-1 (or the pseudogene TRBV3-2) to TRBJ2-7; 11 nucleotides line up with TRBD2. CDR1 is LGHDT and CDR2 is YNNKEL in the germline V gene (reference sequence). Losses at the gene ends were 4 bases for V and 8 bases for J; bases not matched to a gene: 7. CDR3 size: 14 residues. CDR3 amino acids: CASSPTSGEAKQYF. CDR3 DNA sequence: TGTGCCAGCAGCCCGACTAGCGGGGAGGCTAAGCAGTACTTC.

The genes are TRBV7-9 and TRBJ1-6; D not certain. The CDR3 length is 14 residues. Trimming removed 3 bases at V and 8 bases at J, with 11 bases between. Germline values: CDR1 SEHNR, CDR2 FQNEAQ (reference sequence). The CDR3: CASSFGVTDSPLHF. In DNA, the CDR3 is TGTGCCAGCAGCTTTGGCGTCACAGATTCACCCCTCCACTTT.

The CDR3 region is CSGGKTYEQYF. In DNA form, the CDR3 reads TGCAGTGGAGGAAAGACCTACGAGCAGTACTTC. The chain recombines TRBV20-1 with TRBJ2-7; D gene uncertain. Germline V CDR1 and CDR2: DFQATT, SNEGSKA (reference sequence). The CDR3 totals 11 residues. Deletions cut 7 bases from V and 2 bases from J, with 9 bases between.

This clone was counted a single time. The rearrangement uses TRBV2 and TRBJ2-7; TRBD2 matches 8 bases. Unmatched junction bases numbered 4, after V lost 7 bases and J lost 5 bases. The CDR3 is made up of 12 amino acids. CDR1 is SNHLY and CDR2 is FYNNEI in the germline V gene. For the CDR3, the DNA is TGTGCCAGCACGGGACTAGTCAACGAGCAGTACTTC. It codes for CASTGLVNEQYF.

This clone was observed once. The chain uses TRBV5-1 and TRBJ2-3, with 11 bases that match TRBD2. Germline assignment: CDR1 SGHRS and CDR2 YFSETQ. After removal of 4 bases from V and 5 bases from J, the junction contained 9 bases not matched to a gene. This CDR3 has 16 residues. The CDR3 DNA reads TGCGCCAGCAGCGTCCTGCTAGCGGGGGGCAAAGATACGCAGTATTTT. This encodes CASSVLLAGGKDTQYF.

This chain uses TRBV5-1 with TRBJ1-2, with D possibly matching TRBD1 (6 bases). The germline V gene encodes CDR1 SGHRS and CDR2 YFSETQ. The CDR3 runs 13 residues. V shed 5 bases and J shed 6 bases, with 14 bases lying between them. The CDR3 DNA reads as TGCGCCAGCAGTCACACAGGGCTCGATGGCTACACCTTC. It translates to CASSHTGLDGYTF.

The chain links TRBV11-2 to TRBJ2-7; 9 nucleotides align to TRBD2. The trim removed 3 bases at V and 2 bases at J, leaving 11 bases unmatched. This CDR3 has 17 residues. CDR1 and CDR2 from the germline V gene are SGHAT and FQNNGV. CDR3 coding DNA: TGTGCCAGCAGCTTGAAGCGGGGTAGCGGGGGTCCCTACGAGCAGTACTTC. It specifies CASSLKRGSGGPYEQYF. The full variable domain, in which reference TRBV11-2 and TRBJ2-7 provide the parts outside the CDR3, is EAGVAQSPRYKIIEKRQSVAFWCNPISGHATLYWYQQILGQGPKLLIQFQNNGVVDDSQLPKDRFSAERLKGVDSTLKIQPAKLEDSAVYLCASSLKRGSGGPYEQYFGPGTRLTVT.

A single count supports this clone. The DNA of the CDR3 is TGTGCCAGCTCACCTCTCGGGGCCAACGTCCTGACTTTC. It specifies CASSPLGANVLTF. This chain joins TRBV18 and TRBJ2-6; D remains unclear. V dropped 3 bases and J dropped 4 bases, with 4 bases sitting between them. There are 13 residues in the CDR3. Germline assignment: CDR1 KGHSH and CDR2 LQKENI.

This chain connects TRBV5-6 to TRBJ2-3; 8 nucleotides agree with TRBD2. Germline-derived CDR1 and CDR2 are SGHDT and YYEEEE. Trimming took 0 bases from V and 9 from J; bases not matched to a gene: 3. The CDR3 sequence is 13 residues long. CDR3 in DNA: TGTGCCAGCAGCTTGGAGGGGACTAGGACGCAGTATTTT. It is translated as CASSLEGTRTQYF.

V and J are TRBV7-8 and TRBJ2-3; 8 bases map to TRBD2. V was pared by 5 bases and J by 7 bases, with 5 bases of the junction left unmatched. This CDR3 spans 13 amino acids. CDR1 and CDR2 from the germline V gene are SGHVS and FQNEAQ. CDR3 nucleotide sequence: TGTGCCAGCAGCGGACGACTAGCGAATACGCAGTATTTT. Its protein is CASSGRLANTQYF.

The chain joins TRBV9 to TRBJ1-5; no clear D gene. Deletions cut 2 bases from V and 11 bases from J, with 8 bases between. The germline gives CDR1 SGDLS, CDR2 YYNGEE. The CDR3 runs 11 residues. This CDR3 is CASSVEAAQHF. The DNA of the CDR3 is TGTGCCAGCAGCGTGGAGGCAGCCCAGCATTTT.

This chain joins TRBV6-5 and TRBJ1-2, with 12 nucleotides matching TRBD1. Unmatched junction bases numbered 12, after V lost 6 bases and J lost 13 bases. The CDR3 totals 14 residues. CDR1 and CDR2 (germline): MNHEY, SVGAGI. The CDR3 nucleotides read TGTGCCAGCAGCAAACCGGGGGACAGGGGGCTAGCCACCTTC. Protein product: CASSKPGDRGLATF.

The chain carries TRBV12-3 or TRBV12-4 and TRBJ2-5; possibly TRBD2 for D (7 bases). This CDR3 region has 13 residues. Trimming shortened V by 8 bases and J by 4 bases, and 14 bases separated the two germline ends. The CDR3 coding sequence is TGTGCCAGCCTTAGGGGGGGGGCAGAGACCCAGTACTTC. This encodes CASLRGGAETQYF.

The chain employs TRBV6-5 and TRBJ2-3; D uncertain. Germline CDR1 reads MNHEY; CDR2 reads SVGAGI. The length of the CDR3 is 12 residues. The V end was cut by 4 bases, the J end by 6 bases, with 8 bases between. For the CDR3, the DNA is TGTGCCAGCAGTTCGCCCCGGGATACGCAGTATTTT. Its protein is CASSSPRDTQYF.

The chain combines TRBV9 with TRBJ2-1; D unresolved. The CDR3 is 12 residues long. Trimming stripped 7 bases from V and 1 base from J, with 6 bases between. Per germline, CDR1 SGDLS and CDR2 YYNGEE. CDR3 sequence (DNA): TGTGCCAGCTCGGTATCCTACAATGAGCAGTTCTTC. It codes for CASSVSYNEQFF.

This clone was observed a single time. V gene TRBV7-2 combines with J gene TRBJ1-1; 8 positions agree with TRBD1. This CDR3 is 14 amino acids long. Germline V gives CDR1 SGHTA, CDR2 FQGNSA. Losses at the gene ends were 5 bases for V and 4 bases for J; bases not matched to a gene: 6. In DNA form, the CDR3 reads TGTGCCAGCAGCCCGGACAGGGTTTCCACTGAAGCTTTCTTT. It codes for CASSPDRVSTEAFF.

The chain joins TRBV6-6 to TRBJ1-2; 9 positions agree with TRBD1. This CDR3 has 13 amino acids. Trimming at V came to 8 bases and at J to 7 bases, leaving 8 bases not matched to a gene. CDR1 and CDR2 (germline): MNHNY, SVGAGI (reference sequence). This chain's CDR3 is CASLPNRGLGYTF. CDR3 bases: TGTGCCAGCCTTCCGAACAGGGGGCTTGGCTACACCTTC.